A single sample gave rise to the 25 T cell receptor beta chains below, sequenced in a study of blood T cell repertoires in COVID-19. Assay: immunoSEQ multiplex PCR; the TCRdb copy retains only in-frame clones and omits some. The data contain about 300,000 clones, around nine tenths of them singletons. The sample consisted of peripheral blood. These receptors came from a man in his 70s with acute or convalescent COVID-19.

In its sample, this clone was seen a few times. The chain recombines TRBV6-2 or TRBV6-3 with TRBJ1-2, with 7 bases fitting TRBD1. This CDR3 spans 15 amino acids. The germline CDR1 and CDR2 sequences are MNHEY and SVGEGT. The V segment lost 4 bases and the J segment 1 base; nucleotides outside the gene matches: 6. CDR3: CASSFPQGVNYGYTF. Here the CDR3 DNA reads TGTGCCAGCAGTTTTCCGCAGGGGGTTAACTATGGCTACACCTTC.

CDR3 bases: TGTGCCACCAGCACTAGCGGTCGAACCTACGAGCAGTACTTC. Residues: CATSTSGRTYEQYF. The J gene is TRBJ2-7, the V gene TRBV15; 7 bases are a match to TRBD2. Trimming took 4 bases from V and 2 from J; bases not matched to a gene: 5. Germline loops: CDR1 LNHNV, CDR2 YYDKDF (reference sequence). The CDR3 has 14 amino acids.

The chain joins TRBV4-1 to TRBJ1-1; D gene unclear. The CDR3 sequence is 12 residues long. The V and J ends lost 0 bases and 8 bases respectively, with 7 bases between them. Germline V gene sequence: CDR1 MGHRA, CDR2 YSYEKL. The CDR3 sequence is CASSQEGGEAFF. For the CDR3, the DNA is TGCGCCAGCAGCCAAGAGGGAGGGGAAGCTTTCTTT.

The CDR3: CSVVLGNSNQPQHF. The CDR3 region has the DNA TGCAGCGTTGTACTAGGAAATAGCAATCAGCCCCAGCATTTT. The rearrangement links TRBV29-1 to TRBJ1-5; D is uncertain. The germline gives CDR1 SQVTM, CDR2 ANQGSEA. The V end was cut by 4 bases, the J end by 0 bases, with 10 bases between. The CDR3 covers 14 residues.

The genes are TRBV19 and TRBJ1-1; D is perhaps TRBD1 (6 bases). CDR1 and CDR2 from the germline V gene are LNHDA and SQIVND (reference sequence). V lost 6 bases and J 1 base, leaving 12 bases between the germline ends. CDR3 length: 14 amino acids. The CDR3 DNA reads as TGTGCCAGTAGCCTCGGACAGTCGAACACTGAAGCTTTCTTT. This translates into CASSLGQSNTEAFF.

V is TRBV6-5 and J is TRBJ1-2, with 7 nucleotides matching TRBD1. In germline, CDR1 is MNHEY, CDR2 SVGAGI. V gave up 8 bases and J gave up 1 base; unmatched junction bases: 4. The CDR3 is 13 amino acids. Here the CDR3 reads CASRQGLNYGYTF. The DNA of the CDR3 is TGTGCCAGCCGACAGGGACTTAACTATGGCTACACCTTC.

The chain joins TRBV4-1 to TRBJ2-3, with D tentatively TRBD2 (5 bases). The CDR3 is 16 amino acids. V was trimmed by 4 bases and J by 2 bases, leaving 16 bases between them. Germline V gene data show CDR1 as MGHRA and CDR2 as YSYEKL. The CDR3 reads CASSPMWWGVTDTQYF. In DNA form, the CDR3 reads TGCGCCAGCAGCCCCATGTGGTGGGGAGTCACAGATACGCAGTATTTT.

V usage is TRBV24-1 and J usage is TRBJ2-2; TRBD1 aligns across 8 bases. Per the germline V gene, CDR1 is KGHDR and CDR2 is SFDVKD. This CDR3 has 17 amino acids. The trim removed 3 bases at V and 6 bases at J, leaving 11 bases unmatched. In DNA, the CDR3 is TGTGCCACCAGTGATCGGACAGGGTTAGAAGCGTCCGGGGAGCTGTTTTTT. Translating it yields CATSDRTGLEASGELFF.

CDR3 nucleotides: TGCAGTGCTAGTACAGGGGGCCACGAGCAGTACTTC. Amino acid sequence: CSASTGGHEQYF. The gene calls are TRBV20-1 and TRBJ2-7, with 9 bases matching TRBD1. This CDR3 has 12 amino acids. Germline assignment: CDR1 DFQATT and CDR2 SNEGSKA (reference sequence). Trimming cost V 3 bases and J 5 bases; bases outside gene matches: 2.

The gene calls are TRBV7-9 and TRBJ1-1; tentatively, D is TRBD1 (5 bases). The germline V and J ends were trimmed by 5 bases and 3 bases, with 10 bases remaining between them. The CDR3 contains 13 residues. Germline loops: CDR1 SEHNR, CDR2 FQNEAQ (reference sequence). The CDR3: CASSGREDTEAFF. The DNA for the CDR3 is TGTGCCAGCAGCGGCAGGGAGGACACTGAAGCTTTCTTT.

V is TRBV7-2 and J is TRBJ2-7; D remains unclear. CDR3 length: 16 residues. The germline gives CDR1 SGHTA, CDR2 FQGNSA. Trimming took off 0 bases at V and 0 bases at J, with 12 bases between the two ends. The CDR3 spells CASSLALGSSSYEQYF. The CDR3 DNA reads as TGTGCCAGCAGCTTAGCACTGGGCAGTAGCTCCTACGAGCAGTACTTC.

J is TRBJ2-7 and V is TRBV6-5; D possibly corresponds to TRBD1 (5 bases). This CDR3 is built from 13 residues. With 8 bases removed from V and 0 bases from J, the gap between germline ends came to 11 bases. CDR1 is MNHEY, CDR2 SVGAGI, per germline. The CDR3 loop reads CASQGTGSYEQYF. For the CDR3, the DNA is TGTGCCAGCCAGGGAACCGGCTCCTACGAGCAGTACTTC.

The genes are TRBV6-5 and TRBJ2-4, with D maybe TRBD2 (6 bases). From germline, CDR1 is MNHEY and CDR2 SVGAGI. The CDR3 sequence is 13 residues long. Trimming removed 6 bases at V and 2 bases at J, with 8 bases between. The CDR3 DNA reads TGTGCCAGCAGGGGGGGAACCAAAAACATTCAGTACTTC. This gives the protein CASRGGTKNIQYF.

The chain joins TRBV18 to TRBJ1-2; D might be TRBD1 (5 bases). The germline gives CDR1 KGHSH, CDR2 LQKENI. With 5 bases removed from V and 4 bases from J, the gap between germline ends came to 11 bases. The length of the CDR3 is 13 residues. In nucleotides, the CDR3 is TGTGCCAGCTCAGCAGCAGGGCCCTATGGCTACACCTTC. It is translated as CASSAAGPYGYTF.

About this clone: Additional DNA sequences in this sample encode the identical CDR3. This CDR3 is CASSVTGANEKLFF. The CDR3, as DNA: TGTGCCAGCAGCGTGACAGGGGCTAATGAAAAACTGTTTTTT. The chain has TRBV9 and TRBJ1-4; 8 nucleotides agree with TRBD1. V lost 2 bases to trimming and J lost 3 bases; unmatched junction nucleotides: 0. Germline-derived CDR1 and CDR2 are SGDLS and YYNGEE. This CDR3 is 14 amino acids long.

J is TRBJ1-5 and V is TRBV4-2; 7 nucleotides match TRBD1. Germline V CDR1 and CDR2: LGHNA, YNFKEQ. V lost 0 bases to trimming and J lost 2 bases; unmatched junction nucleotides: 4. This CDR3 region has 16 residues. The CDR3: CASSQDLTGGNQPQHF. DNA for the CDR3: TGTGCCAGCAGCCAAGATCTAACAGGGGGCAATCAGCCCCAGCATTTT.

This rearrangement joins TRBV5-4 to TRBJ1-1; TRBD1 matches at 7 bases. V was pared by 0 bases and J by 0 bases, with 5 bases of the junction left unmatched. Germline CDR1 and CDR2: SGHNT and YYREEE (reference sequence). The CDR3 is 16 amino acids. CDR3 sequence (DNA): TGTGCCAGCAGCTTGGGGTCAGGGGGGTTGAACACTGAAGCTTTCTTT. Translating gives CASSLGSGGLNTEAFF.

The CDR3 sequence is CASSFWTGLSNQPQHF. Here the CDR3 DNA reads TGTGCCAGCAGTTTTTGGACAGGACTTAGCAATCAGCCCCAGCATTTT. The chain is built from TRBV28 and TRBJ1-5; TRBD1 aligns across 7 bases. Per germline, CDR1 MDHEN and CDR2 SYDVKM. The CDR3 is 16 residues long. Germline trimming cut 3 bases from V and 0 bases from J; bases unmatched to any gene: 5.

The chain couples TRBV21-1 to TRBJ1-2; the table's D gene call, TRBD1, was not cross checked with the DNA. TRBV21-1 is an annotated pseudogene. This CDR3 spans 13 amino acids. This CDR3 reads CASSKGQGYGYTF. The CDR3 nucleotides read TGTGCCAGCAGCAAAGGACAGGGTTATGGCTACACCTTC.

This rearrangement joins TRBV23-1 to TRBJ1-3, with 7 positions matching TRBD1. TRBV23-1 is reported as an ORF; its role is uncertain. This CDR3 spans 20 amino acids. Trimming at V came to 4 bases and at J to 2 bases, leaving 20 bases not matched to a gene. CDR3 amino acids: CASSRPRARRGTDTGNTIYF. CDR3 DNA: TGCGCCAGCAGTCGACCCAGGGCGAGACGCGGGACAGACACTGGAAACACCATATATTTT.

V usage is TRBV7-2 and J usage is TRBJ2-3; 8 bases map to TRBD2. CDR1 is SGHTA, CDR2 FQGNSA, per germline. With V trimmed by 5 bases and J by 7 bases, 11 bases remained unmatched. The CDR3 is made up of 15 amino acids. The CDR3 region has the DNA TGTGCCAGCAGCCCGTCGCGGGGGGTGGGAAATACGCAGTATTTT. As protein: CASSPSRGVGNTQYF.

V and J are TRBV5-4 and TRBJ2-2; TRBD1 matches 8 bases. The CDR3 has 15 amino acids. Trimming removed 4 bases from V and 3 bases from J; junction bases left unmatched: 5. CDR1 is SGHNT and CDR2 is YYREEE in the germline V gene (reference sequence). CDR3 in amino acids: CASSRKDRDTGELFF. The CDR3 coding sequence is TGTGCCAGCAGCCGGAAGGACAGGGACACCGGGGAGCTGTTTTTT.

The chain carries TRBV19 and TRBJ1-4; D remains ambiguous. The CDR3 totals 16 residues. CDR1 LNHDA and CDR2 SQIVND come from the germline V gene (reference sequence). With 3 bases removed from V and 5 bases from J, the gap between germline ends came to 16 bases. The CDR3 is CASSMAGFPGNEKLFF. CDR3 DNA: TGTGCCAGTAGTATGGCTGGTTTCCCAGGAAATGAAAAACTGTTTTTT.

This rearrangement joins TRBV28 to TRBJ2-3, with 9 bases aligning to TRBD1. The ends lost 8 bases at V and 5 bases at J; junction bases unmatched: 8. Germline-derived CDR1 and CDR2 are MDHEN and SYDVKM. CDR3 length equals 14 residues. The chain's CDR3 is CASSKGTGRDTQYF. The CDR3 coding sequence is TGTGCCAGCTCGAAGGGGACAGGGAGAGATACGCAGTATTTT.

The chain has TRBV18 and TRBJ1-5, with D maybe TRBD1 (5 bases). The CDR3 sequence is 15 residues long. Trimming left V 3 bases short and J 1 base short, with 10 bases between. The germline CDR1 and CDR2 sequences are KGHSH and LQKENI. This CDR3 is CASSPGTGSNQPQHF. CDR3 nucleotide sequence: TGTGCCAGCTCACCTGGGACTGGCAGCAATCAGCCCCAGCATTTT.